This record concerns one T cell receptor beta chain sequence. A much larger clonotype is one base distant, so this may be a read error. The data were obtained in a study of early T cells in non-severe SARS-CoV-2 infection. Overall study: It was bulk RNA from unsorted whole blood that was sequenced, and the chains were unpaired.

The CDR3 covers 15 residues. Germline V gene lookup returns CDR1 SNHLY and CDR2 FYNNEI. Unique molecular identifier tags were affixed to discrete cDNA molecules. MiXCR, applied by TCRdb to the 5' RACE reads, yields one record per CDR3 protein. The sample carries 55,000 or so distinct CDR3 sequences, under 15% recorded once. The sequencing sample was made of whole blood. This clonotype originated in an adult who was a healthcare worker with PCR-confirmed SARS-CoV-2 infection or an uninfected control (not recorded which). The chain couples TRBV2 to TRBJ2-7; TRBD1 matches 8 bases. The CDR3 region is CVSSEQGGPPYEQYF. CDR3 DNA sequence: TGTGTCAGCAGTGAACAGGGGGGCCCTCCCTACGAGCAGTACTTC. The whole variable domain, remainder taken from reference TRBV2 and TRBJ2-7, is EPEVTQTPSHQVTQMGQEVILRCVPISNHLYFYWYRQILGQKVEFLVSFYNNEISEKSEIFDDQFSVERPDGSNFTLKIRSTKLEDSAMYFCVSSEQGGPPYEQYFGPGTRLTVT.